A selection of T cell receptor beta chains follows, all from one sample in a study of identical twins. Each CDR3 protein gets one entry after TCRdb re-called the 5' RACE reads with MiXCR. The sample consists of fewer than 900,000 distinct CDR3 sequences, 18% of them appearing once. These same data were also listed under a study on T cells expressing NK-cell markers.

Input material: PBMCs. These receptors came from a woman aged 18 to 35 in good health. Each CDR3 is given with its conserved first and last residue. A D gene is named only where the DNA matches it firmly. Clone size is shown for a subset of rows, as once, few, many or a class of expanded clone.

>TRBD2|TRBV12-3/TRBV12-4|TRBJ2-2|NA
TGTGCCAGCAGTTTTGTAGTGACTAGCGAGAACACCGGGGAGCTGTTTTTT
CASSFVVTSENTGELFF
>TRBD2|TRBV20-1|TRBJ2-7|NA
TGCAGTGCTAGAGGGTCTAGCGGACTTTCCTACGAGCAGTACTTC
CSARGSSGLSYEQYF
>TRBD1|TRBV27|TRBJ2-7|NA
TGTGCCAGCAGTTTACTCGACAGGGGTACGCCCTACGAGCAGTACTTC
CASSLLDRGTPYEQYF
>TRBD1|TRBV6-2/TRBV6-3|TRBJ2-1|NA
TGTGCCAGCAGTCCAGGACAGGGTAGGGATGAGCAGTTCTTC
CASSPGQGRDEQFF
>TRBD1|TRBV10-1|TRBJ1-1|once
TGCGCCAGCAGTGAAGGGGACAGTGAAGCTTTCTTT
CASSEGDSEAFF
>NA|TRBV20-1|TRBJ1-3|NA
TGCAGTGCTCCAAAACAGGGTTTGCTCGGAAACACCATATATTTT
CSAPKQGLLGNTIYF
>NA|TRBV6-5|TRBJ2-7|NA
TGTGCCAGCAGTTACGCGGACGGCTCCTACGAGCAGTACTTC
CASSYADGSYEQYF
>NA|TRBV29-1|TRBJ2-1|few
TGCAGCGTTGAACCCACTCCCGGGGGCCCTGAGCTCTTC
CSVEPTPGGPELF
>NA|TRBV20-1|TRBJ2-5|few
TGCAGTGCTACCCGGAGTCAAGAGACCCAGTACTTC
CSATRSQETQYF
>NA|TRBV20-1|TRBJ2-7|few
TGCAGTGCCGTAGGAGACAGACTCTACGAGCAGTACTTC
CSAVGDRLYEQYF
>NA|TRBV6-6|TRBJ2-3|many
TGTGCCAGCAGTTACTCGTCCGATACGCAGTATTTT
CASSYSSDTQYF
>NA|TRBV10-3|TRBJ2-1|many
TGTGCCATCAGTGAGCCCGATACAGGTAACGAGCAGTTCTTC
CAISEPDTGNEQFF
>NA|TRBV12-3/TRBV12-4|TRBJ2-7|many
TGTGCCAGCAGTTTTTACGGATACTCCTACGAGCAGTACTTC
CASSFYGYSYEQYF
>NA|TRBV4-2|TRBJ2-2|few
TGTGCCAGCAGCCCACCCTCCAGCACCGGGGAGCTGTTTTTT
CASSPPSSTGELFF
>NA|TRBV5-1|TRBJ1-2|few
TGCGCCAGCAGCTTCGTGGGTCAACTTAACTATGGCTACACCTTC
CASSFVGQLNYGYTF
>NA|TRBV20-1|TRBJ2-7|once
TGCAGTGCTACGACCCAATTCTACGAGCAGTACTTC
CSATTQFYEQYF
>TRBD2|TRBV29-1|TRBJ2-7|NA
TGCAGCGCTATAGCGGGAGTATCCTACGAGCAGTACTTC
CSAIAGVSYEQYF
>NA|TRBV7-9|TRBJ2-7|NA
TGTGCCAGCAGCTCCCCAGAGAGACCCTACGAGCAGTACTTC
CASSSPERPYEQYF
>NA|TRBV5-6|TRBJ2-2|many
TGTGCCAGCAGCTTCCTCGCACTCACCGGGGAGCTGTTTTTT
CASSFLALTGELFF
>NA|TRBV18|TRBJ2-3|NA
TGTGCCAGCTCACCACCTCTTCCCGGGAGACGGCTGGGGGATACGCAGTATTTT
CASSPPLPGRRLGDTQYF
>NA|TRBV7-9|TRBJ1-1|few
TGTGCCAGCAGCTTAGTTCTTGGGCAGGGAACTGAAGCTTTCTTT
CASSLVLGQGTEAFF
>NA|TRBV3-1|TRBJ1-1|few
TGTGCCAGCAGCCATTCGCAGGAAGCTTTCTTT
CASSHSQEAFF
>NA|TRBV29-1|TRBJ2-4|NA
TGCAGCGCGAGACCCGGAACAGGGTGGGCCAAAAACATTCAGTACTTC
CSARPGTGWAKNIQYF
>NA|TRBV10-3|TRBJ2-1|NA
TGTGCCATCAACGGGGTCAGCTCCTACAATGAGCAGTTCTTC
CAINGVSSYNEQFF
>TRBD1|TRBV9|TRBJ1-2|few
TGTGCCAGCAGCGTAGCTCCAGGACAGGGGCATGGCTACACCTTC
CASSVAPGQGHGYTF
>NA|TRBV20-1|TRBJ2-1|NA
TGCAGTGCTACGAGAACTAGCAGACCCCGGGATGAGCAGTTCTTC
CSATRTSRPRDEQFF
>NA|TRBV5-4|TRBJ1-4|NA
TGTGCCAGCAGCTTGAAGACAGACGGCGGGGAAAAACTGTTTTTT
CASSLKTDGGEKLFF
>NA|TRBV6-1|TRBJ1-6|NA
TGTGCCAGCAAGCCAGGGGTACGTTCACCCCTCCACTTT
CASKPGVRSPLHF
>NA|TRBV7-9|TRBJ1-2|few
TGTGCCAGCAGCTTATATGCCGGTGGCCAGGCTAACTATGGCTACACCTTC
CASSLYAGGQANYGYTF
>TRBD2|TRBV5-1|TRBJ2-1|NA
TGCGCCAGCAGCTTGGCTGGGGGGGGATACTACAATGAGCAGTTCTTC
CASSLAGGGYYNEQFF
>NA|TRBV6-2/TRBV6-3|TRBJ2-3|NA
TGTGCCAGCAGTTCCCCGTGGAGCACAGATACGCAGTATTTT
CASSSPWSTDTQYF
>TRBD1|TRBV6-2/TRBV6-3|TRBJ2-7|NA
TGTGCCAGCAGTACCGCCGGGACAGCCTACGAGCAGTACTTC
CASSTAGTAYEQYF
>NA|TRBV15|TRBJ2-5|few
TGTGCCACCAGCAGGGCTGGGTATGAGACCCAGTACTTC
CATSRAGYETQYF
>NA|TRBV7-9|TRBJ2-1|few
TGTGCCAGCAGCTTGTTCCAGGGACCAAGTTACAATGAGCAGTTCTTC
CASSLFQGPSYNEQFF
>NA|TRBV5-1|TRBJ2-5|few
TGCGCCAGCAGCGGGGTTTTGGAGACCCAGTACTTC
CASSGVLETQYF
>NA|TRBV20-1|TRBJ2-1|few
TGCAGTGCCAGTGGGGGGTTCCCCAATGAGCAGTTCTTC
CSASGGFPNEQFF
>TRBD2|TRBV10-3|TRBJ2-1|NA
TGTGCCATCAGGGGGCGGCGGGAGGGCCACAATGAGCAGTTCTTC
CAIRGRREGHNEQFF
>TRBD2|TRBV3-1|TRBJ2-1|NA
TGTGCCAGCAGTTCCGGGAAGCGCGGGCTAGCGGCGGACAATGAGCAGTTCTTC
CASSSGKRGLAADNEQFF
>NA|TRBV30|TRBJ1-1|NA
TGTGCCTGGAGTGCTAACCACCAGGGGAGGACTTTCTTT
CAWSANHQGRTFF
>NA|TRBV5-1|TRBJ2-3|few
TGCGCCAGCAGCTTTTTGGGGCCTCCTAGCACAGATACGCAGTATTTT
CASSFLGPPSTDTQYF
>TRBD1|TRBV20-1|TRBJ2-2|NA
TGCAGTGCTAGAGACCGACAGGGGCACGGGGAGCTGTTTTTT
CSARDRQGHGELFF
>NA|TRBV29-1|TRBJ2-7|few
TGCAGCGGCAGGACAGGGACTACTGGCGAGCAGTACTTC
CSGRTGTTGEQYF
>NA|TRBV7-9|TRBJ2-7|few
TGTGCCAGCAGCCCCTCCGGGCAGGGAGTATGGCAGTACTTC
CASSPSGQGVWQYF
>TRBD1|TRBV7-6|TRBJ2-7|NA
TGTGCCAGCAGCACAACGCCGGGACAGGGATACGAGCAGTACTTC
CASSTTPGQGYEQYF